This T cell receptor (beta chain) originates from a study of blood T cell repertoires in COVID-19. Assay: immunoSEQ multiplex PCR; the TCRdb copy retains only in-frame clones and omits some. The sample records 120,000 or so clones, approximately 90% being singletons. The CDR3 totals 12 residues. V was pared by 7 bases and J by 10 bases, with 11 bases between. The source material was peripheral blood. The chain carries TRBV12-3 or TRBV12-4 and TRBJ1-6; no definite D call. The TCR was taken from a human donor in a cohort sampled during active COVID-19. In DNA form, the CDR3 reads TGTGCCAGCACCCGATCGGGGTCACCCCTCCACTTT. Residues: CASTRSGSPLHF.